This section outlines one TCR beta chain sequence together with its context. Its antigen is as yet unknown. Germline V CDR1 and CDR2: SQVTM, ANQGSEA. The CDR3 covers 13 residues. V dropped 4 bases and J dropped 0 bases, with 7 bases sitting between them. The data were taken from a study of cytomegalovirus exposure and HLA in healthy donors. Study information: As an earlier analysis found, some 180 million T cells yielded about 120 million unique TCR beta sequences. Genotyping showed around 80% of 350 to 400 donors falling in the Caucasian-associated ancestry cluster.

Findings and caveats of the study: At a 0.05 false discovery rate, a later analysis found around 15,000 TCR beta sequences to be associated with HLA alleles.

Amplification used 60 Vbeta primers and 13 Jbeta primers. The protocol was immunoSEQ multiplex PCR, while the TCRdb copy is restricted to in-frame clones and leaves out a portion. This table holds roughly 280,000 clones, 65% to 85% found once. The receptor was derived from a female donor in good health and CMV-seronegative. Sequencing was done on a sample of PBMCs. The V call is TRBV29-1, the J call TRBJ1-3, with D unresolved. The CDR3 DNA sequence: TGCAGCGTTGCACTGATCTCTGGAAACACCATATATTTT. Amino acids: CSVALISGNTIYF.